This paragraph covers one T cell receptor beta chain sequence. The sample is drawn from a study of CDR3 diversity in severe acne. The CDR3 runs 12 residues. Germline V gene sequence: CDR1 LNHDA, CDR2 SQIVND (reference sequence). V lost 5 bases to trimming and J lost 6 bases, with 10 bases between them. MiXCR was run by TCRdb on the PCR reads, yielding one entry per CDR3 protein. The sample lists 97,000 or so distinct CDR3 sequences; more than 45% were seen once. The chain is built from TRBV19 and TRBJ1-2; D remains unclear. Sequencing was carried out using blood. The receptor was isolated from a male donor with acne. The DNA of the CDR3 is TGTGCCAGTAGTGCACAGCAGAATGGCTACACCTTC. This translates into CASSAQQNGYTF.